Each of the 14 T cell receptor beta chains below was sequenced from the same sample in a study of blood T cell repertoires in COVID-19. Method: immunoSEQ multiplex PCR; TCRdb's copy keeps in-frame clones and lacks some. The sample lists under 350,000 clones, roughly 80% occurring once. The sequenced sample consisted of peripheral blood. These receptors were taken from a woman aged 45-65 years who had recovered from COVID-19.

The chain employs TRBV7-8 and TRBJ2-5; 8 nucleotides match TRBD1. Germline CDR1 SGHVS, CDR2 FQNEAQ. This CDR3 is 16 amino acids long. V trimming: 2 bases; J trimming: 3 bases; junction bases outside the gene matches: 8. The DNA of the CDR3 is TGTGCCAGCAGCTTACGGTCGCAGGACAGGGAAGAGACCCAGTACTTC. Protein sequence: CASSLRSQDREETQYF.

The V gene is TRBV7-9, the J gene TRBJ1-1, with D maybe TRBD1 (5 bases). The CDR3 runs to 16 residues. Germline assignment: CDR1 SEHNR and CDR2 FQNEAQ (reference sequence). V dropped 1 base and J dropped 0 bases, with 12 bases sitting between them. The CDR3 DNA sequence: TGTGCCAGCAGCTTAGGGGGCCTCCTAATGAACACTGAAGCTTTCTTT. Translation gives CASSLGGLLMNTEAFF. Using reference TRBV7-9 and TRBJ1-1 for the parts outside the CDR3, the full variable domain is DTGVSQNPRHKITKRGQNVTFRCDPISEHNRLYWYRQTLGQGPEFLTYFQNEAQLEKSRLLSDRFSAERPKGSFSTLEIQRTEQGDSAMYLCASSLGGLLMNTEAFFGQGTRLTVV.

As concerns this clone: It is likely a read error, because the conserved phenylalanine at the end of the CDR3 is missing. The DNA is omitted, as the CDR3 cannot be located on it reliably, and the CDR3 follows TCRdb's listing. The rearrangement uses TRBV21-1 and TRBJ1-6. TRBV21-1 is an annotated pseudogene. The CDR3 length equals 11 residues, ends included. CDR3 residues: CAISRERAPYS.

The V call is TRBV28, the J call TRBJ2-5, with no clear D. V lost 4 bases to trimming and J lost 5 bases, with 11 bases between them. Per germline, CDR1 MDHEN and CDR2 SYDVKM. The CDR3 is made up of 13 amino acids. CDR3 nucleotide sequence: TGTGCCAGCAGTTCCCCGCAGGCGGAGACCCAGTACTTC. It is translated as CASSSPQAETQYF.

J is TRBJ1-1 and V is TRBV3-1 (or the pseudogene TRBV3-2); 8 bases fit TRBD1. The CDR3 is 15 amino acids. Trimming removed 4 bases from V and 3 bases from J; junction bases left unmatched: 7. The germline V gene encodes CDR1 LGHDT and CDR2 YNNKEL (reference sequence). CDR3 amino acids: CASSRQQGGDTEAFF. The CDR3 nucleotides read TGTGCCAGCAGCCGGCAACAGGGGGGGGACACTGAAGCTTTCTTT.

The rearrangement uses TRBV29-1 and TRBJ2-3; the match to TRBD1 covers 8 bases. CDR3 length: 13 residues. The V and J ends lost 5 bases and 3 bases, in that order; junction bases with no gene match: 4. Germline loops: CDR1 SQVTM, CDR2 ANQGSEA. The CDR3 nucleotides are TGCAGCGTTAATCGGGACAGGACAGATACGCAGTATTTT. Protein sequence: CSVNRDRTDTQYF.

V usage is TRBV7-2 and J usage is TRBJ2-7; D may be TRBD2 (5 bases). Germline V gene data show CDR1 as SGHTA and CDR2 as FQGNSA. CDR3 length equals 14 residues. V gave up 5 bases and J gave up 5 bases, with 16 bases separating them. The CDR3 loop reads CASSPGLSGNEQYF. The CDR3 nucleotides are TGTGCCAGCAGCCCTGGACTGTCGGGGAACGAGCAGTACTTC.

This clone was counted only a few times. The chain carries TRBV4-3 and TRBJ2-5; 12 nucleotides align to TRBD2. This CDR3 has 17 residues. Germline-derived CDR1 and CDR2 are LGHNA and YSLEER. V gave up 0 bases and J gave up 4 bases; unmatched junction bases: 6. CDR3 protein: CASSQDFTSGGPETQYF. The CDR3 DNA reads TGCGCCAGCAGCCAAGATTTTACTAGCGGGGGGCCAGAGACCCAGTACTTC.

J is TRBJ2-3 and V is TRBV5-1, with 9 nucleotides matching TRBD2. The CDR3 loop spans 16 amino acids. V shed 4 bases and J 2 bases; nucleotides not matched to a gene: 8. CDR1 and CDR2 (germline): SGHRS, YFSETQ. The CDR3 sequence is CASSPGAGGPTDTQYF. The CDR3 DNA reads TGCGCCAGCAGCCCTGGAGCGGGGGGCCCCACAGATACGCAGTATTTT.

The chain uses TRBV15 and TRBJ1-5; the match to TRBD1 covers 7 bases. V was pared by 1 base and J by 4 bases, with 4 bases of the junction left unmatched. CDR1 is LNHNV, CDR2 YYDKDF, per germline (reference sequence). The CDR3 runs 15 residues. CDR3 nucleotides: TGTGCCACCAGCAGAGGTGGGACAGTTAATCAGCCCCAGCATTTT. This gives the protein CATSRGGTVNQPQHF.

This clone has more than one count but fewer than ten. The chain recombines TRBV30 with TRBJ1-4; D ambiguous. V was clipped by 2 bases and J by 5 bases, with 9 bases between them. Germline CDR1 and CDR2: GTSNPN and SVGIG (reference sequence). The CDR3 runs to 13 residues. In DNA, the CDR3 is TGTGCCTGGAGTACCCGGGAGAATGAAAAACTGTTTTTT. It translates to CAWSTRENEKLFF.

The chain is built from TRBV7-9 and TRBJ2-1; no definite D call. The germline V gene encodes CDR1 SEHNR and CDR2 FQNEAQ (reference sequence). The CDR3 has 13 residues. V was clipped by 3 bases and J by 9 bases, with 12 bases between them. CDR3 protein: CASSLYPLGEQFF. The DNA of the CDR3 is TGTGCCAGCAGCTTGTATCCTCTCGGTGAGCAGTTCTTC.

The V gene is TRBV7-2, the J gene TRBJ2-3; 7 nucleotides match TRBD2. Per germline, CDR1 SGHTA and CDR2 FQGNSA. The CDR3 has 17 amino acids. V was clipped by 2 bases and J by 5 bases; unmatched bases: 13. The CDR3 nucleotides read TGTGCCAGCAGCTTACATCAGCGGGGTGCTGCGGGAGATACGCAGTATTTT. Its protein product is CASSLHQRGAAGDTQYF.

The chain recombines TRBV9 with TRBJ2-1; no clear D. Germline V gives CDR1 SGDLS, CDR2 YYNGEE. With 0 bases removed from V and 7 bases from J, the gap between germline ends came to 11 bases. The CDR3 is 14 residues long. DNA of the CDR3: TGTGCCAGCAGCGTAGGGGTACAGCTTAATGAGCAGTTCTTC. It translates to CASSVGVQLNEQFF.